This TCR beta chain was identified in a study of T cell changes during pregnancy in multiple sclerosis. Data came from immunoSEQ multiplex PCR; TCRdb stores just in-frame clones and leaves some out. The sample has some 81,000 clones; over 75% are singletons. The CDR3 consists of 17 residues. With 5 bases clipped from V and 4 bases from J, the junction kept 12 bases outside the gene matches. Germline values: CDR1 LGHNA, CDR2 YNFKEQ. The V call is TRBV4-2, the J call TRBJ2-3; 10 bases are a match to TRBD1. The material was peripheral blood, obtained before pregnancy. This TCR was sampled from a female donor with multiple sclerosis, enrolled in a pregnancy study. CDR3 loop: CASSEDLPGQGPDTQYF. The CDR3 DNA is TGTGCCAGCAGCGAGGACTTACCGGGACAGGGGCCAGATACGCAGTATTTT.